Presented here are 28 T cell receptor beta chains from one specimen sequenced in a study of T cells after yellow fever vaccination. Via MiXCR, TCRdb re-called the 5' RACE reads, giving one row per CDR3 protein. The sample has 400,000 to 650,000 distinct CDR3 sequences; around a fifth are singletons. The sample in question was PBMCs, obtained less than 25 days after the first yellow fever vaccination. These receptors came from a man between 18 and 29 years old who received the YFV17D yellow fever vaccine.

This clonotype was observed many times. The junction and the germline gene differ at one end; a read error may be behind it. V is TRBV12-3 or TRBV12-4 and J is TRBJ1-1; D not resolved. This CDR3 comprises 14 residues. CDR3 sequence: CASSLGGLNTEAFF. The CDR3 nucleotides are TGTGCCAGCAGCTTAGGAGGGCTGAACACTGAAGCTTTCTTT.

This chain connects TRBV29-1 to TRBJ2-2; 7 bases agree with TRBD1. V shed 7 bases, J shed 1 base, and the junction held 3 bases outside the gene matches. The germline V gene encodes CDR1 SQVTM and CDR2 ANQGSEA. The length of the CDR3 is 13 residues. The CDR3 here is CSGRQGNTGELFF. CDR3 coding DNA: TGCAGCGGTCGACAGGGGAACACCGGGGAGCTGTTTTTT.

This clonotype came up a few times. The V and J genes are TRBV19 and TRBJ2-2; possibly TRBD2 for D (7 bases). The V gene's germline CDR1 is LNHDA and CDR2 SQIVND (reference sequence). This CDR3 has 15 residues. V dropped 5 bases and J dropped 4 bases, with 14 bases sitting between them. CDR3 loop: CASSLAGAFTGELFF. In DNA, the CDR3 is TGTGCCAGTAGTTTGGCGGGGGCGTTCACCGGGGAGCTGTTTTTT.

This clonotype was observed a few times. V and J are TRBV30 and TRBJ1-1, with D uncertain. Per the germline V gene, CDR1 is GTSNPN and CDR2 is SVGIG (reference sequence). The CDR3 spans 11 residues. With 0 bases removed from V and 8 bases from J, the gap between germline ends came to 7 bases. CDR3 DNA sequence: TGTGCCTGGAGTGTAAGAAGAGAAGCTTTCTTT. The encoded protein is CAWSVRREAFF.

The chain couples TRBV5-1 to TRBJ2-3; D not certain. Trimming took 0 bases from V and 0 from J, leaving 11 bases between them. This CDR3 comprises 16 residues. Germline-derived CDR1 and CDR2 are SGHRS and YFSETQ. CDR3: CASSLATPSSTDTQYF. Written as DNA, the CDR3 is TGCGCCAGCAGCTTGGCTACACCTTCTAGCACAGATACGCAGTATTTT.

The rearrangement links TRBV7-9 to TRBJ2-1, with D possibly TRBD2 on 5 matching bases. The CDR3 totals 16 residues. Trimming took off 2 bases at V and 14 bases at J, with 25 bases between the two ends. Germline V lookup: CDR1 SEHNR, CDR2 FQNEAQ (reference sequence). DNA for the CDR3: TGTGCCAGCAGCTTACCCCCCACCGGAGGCAACAGAGAGGAGTTCTTC. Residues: CASSLPPTGGNREEFF. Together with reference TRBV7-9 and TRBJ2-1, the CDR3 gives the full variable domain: DTGVSQNPRHKITKRGQNVTFRCDPISEHNRLYWYRQTLGQGPEFLTYFQNEAQLEKSRLLSDRFSAERPKGSFSTLEIQRTEQGDSAMYLCASSLPPTGGNREEFFGPGTRLTVL.

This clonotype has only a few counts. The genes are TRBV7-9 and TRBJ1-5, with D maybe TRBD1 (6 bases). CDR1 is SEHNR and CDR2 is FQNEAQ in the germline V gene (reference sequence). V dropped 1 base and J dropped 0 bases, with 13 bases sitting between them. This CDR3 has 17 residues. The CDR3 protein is CASSLGSGAYSNQPQHF. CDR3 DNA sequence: TGTGCCAGCAGCTTAGGTTCAGGGGCATATAGCAATCAGCCCCAGCATTTT.

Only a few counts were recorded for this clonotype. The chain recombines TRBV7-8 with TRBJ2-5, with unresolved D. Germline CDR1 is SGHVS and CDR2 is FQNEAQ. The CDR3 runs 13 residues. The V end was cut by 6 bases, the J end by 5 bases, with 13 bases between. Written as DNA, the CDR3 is TGTGCCAGCAGTTCGAGGATTTGGGAGACCCAGTACTTC. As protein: CASSSRIWETQYF.

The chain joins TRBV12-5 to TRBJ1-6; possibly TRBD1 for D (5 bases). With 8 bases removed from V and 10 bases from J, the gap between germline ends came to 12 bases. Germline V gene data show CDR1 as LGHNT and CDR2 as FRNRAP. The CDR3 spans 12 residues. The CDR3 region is CASCWGPSPLHF. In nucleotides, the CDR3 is TGTGCTAGTTGCTGGGGACCCTCACCCCTCCACTTT.

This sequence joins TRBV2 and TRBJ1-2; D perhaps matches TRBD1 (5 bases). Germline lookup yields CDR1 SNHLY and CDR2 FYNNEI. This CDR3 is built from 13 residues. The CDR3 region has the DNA TGTACCATCACCCTTTGGGGGTTCGGTGGCTACACCTTC. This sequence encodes CTITLWGFGGYTF.

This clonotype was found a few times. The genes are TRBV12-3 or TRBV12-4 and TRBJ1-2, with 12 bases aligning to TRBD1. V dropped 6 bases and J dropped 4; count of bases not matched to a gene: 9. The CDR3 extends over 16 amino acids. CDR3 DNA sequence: TGTGCCAGCAGGCCCGGGACAGGGGGCGCTGGCTATGGCTACACCTTC. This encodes CASRPGTGGAGYGYTF.

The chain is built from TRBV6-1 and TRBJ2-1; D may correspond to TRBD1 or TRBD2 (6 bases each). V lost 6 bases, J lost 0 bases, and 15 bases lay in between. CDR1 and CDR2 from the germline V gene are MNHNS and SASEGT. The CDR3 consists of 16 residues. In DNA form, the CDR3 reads TGTGCCAGCAGCCGAGGGGGGCCGAGCTCCTACAATGAGCAGTTCTTC. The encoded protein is CASSRGGPSSYNEQFF.

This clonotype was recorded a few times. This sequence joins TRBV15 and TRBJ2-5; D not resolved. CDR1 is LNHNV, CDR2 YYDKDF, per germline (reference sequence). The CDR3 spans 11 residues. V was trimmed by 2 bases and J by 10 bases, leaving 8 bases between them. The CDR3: CATSRQERQYF. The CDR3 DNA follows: TGTGCCACCAGCAGACAAGAACGCCAGTACTTC.

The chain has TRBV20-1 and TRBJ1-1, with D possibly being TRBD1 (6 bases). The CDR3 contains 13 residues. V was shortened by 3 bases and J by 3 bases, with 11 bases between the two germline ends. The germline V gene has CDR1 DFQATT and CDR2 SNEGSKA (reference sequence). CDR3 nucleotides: TGCAGTGCTAGGAGGGGGGTGGACACTGAAGCTTTCTTT. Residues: CSARRGVDTEAFF.

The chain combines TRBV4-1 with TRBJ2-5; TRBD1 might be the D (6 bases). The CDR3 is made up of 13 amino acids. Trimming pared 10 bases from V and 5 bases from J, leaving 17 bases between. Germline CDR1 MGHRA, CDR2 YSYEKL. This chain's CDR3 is CATSERGLETQYF. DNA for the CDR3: TGCGCCACCTCGGAAAGGGGGTTGGAGACCCAGTACTTC.

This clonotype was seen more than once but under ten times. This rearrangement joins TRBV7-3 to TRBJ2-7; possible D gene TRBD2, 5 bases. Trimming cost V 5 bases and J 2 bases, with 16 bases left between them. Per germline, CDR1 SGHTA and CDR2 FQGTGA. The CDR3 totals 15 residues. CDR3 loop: CASSPRRRKAYEQYV. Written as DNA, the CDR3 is TGTGCCAGCAGCCCCCGCCGGAGGAAGGCCTACGAGCAGTACGTC.

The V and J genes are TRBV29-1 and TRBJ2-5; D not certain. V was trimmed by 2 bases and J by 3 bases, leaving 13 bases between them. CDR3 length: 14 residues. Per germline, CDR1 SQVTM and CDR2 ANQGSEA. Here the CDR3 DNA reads TGCAGCGTTGAACCGGCAGTCTCTGAAGAGACCCAGTACTTC. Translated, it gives CSVEPAVSEETQYF.

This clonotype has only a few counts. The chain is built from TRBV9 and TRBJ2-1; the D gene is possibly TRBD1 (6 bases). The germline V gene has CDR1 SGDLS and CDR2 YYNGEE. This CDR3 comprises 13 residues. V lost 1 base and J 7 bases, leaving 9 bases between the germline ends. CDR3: CASSVQGMNEQFF. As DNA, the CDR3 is TGTGCCAGCAGCGTACAGGGGATGAATGAGCAGTTCTTC.

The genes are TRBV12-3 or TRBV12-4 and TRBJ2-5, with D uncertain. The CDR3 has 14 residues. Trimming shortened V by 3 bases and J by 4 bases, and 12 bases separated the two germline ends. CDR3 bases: TGTGCCAGCAGTTTTCGTGGGGTGGGAGAGACCCAGTACTTC. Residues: CASSFRGVGETQYF.

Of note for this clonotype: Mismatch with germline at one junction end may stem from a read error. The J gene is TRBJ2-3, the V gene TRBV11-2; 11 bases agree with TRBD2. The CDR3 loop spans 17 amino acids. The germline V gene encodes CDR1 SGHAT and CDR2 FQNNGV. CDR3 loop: CASSLGLAGLYTDTQYF. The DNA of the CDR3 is TGTGCCAGCAGTTTAGGACTAGCGGGCCTCTACACAGATACGCAGTATTTT.

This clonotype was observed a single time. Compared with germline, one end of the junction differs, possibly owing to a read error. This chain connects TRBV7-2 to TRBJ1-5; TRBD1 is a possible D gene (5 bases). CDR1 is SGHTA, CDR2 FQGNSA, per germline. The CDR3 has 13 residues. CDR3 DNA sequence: TGTGCCAGCAGCCAAACTCCCGAGGGAGGGGCGAGTTTT. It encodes CASSQTPEGGASF.

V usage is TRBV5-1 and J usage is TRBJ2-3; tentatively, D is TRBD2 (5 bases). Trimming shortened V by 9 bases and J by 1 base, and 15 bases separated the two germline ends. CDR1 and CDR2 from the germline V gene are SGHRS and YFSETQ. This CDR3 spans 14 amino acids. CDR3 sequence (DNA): TGCGCCATCACGGAGGCATCCGGCACAGATACGCAGTATTTT. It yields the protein CAITEASGTDTQYF.

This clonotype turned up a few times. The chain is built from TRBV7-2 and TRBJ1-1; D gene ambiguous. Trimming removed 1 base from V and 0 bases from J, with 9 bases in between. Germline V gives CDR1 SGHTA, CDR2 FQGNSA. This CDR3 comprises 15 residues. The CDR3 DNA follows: TGTGCCAGCAGCTTAGTACCAACCATGAACACTGAAGCTTTCTTT. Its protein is CASSLVPTMNTEAFF.

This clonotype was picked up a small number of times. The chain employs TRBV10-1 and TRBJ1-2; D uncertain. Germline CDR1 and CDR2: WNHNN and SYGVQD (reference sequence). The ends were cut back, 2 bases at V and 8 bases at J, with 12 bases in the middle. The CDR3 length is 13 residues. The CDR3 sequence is CASSEDPSRGYTF. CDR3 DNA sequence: TGCGCCAGCAGTGAGGACCCTTCACGAGGCTACACCTTC.

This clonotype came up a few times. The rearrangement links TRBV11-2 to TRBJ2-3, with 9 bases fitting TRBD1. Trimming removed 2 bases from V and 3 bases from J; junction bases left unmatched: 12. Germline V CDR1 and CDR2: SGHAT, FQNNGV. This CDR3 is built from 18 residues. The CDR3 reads CASSLPHPGTGSTDTQYF. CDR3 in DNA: TGTGCCAGCAGCTTACCCCACCCCGGGACAGGGAGTACAGATACGCAGTATTTT.

The CDR3 DNA follows: TGTGCCAGCCCCGCTTCCAGGGAGCATTCACCCCTCCACTTT. Its protein product is CASPASREHSPLHF. The genes are TRBV5-6 and TRBJ1-6; a possible D gene is TRBD1 (5 bases). Germline V gene data show CDR1 as SGHDT and CDR2 as YYEEEE. The germline V and J ends were trimmed by 7 bases and 8 bases, with 16 bases remaining between them. The CDR3 loop spans 14 amino acids.

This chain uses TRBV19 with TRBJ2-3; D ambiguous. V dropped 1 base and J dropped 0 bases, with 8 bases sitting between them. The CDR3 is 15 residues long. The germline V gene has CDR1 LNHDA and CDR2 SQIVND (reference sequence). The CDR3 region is CASSIVEASTDTQYF. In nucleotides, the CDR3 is TGTGCCAGTAGTATAGTAGAAGCTAGCACAGATACGCAGTATTTT. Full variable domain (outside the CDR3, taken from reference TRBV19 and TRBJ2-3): DGGITQSPKYLFRKEGQNVTLSCEQNLNHDAMYWYRQDPGQGLRLIYYSQIVNDFQKGDIAEGYSVSREKKESFPLTVTSAQKNPTAFYLCASSIVEASTDTQYFGPGTRLTVL.

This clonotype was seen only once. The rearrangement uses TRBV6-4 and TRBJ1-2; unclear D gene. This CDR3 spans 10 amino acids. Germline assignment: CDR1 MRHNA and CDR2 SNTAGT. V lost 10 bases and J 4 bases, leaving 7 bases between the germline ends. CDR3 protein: CANVPYGYTF. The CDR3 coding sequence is TGTGCCAACGTTCCCTATGGCTACACCTTC.